Below are 26 T cell receptor beta chains sequenced from a single sample in a study of cytomegalovirus exposure and HLA in healthy donors. This PCR relied on a set of 60 Vbeta primers and 13 Jbeta primers. TCRdb keeps only in-frame clones here, not all; method: immunoSEQ multiplex PCR. The sample has about 180,000 clones, around 80% seen once. Sequenced input: PBMCs. The receptor set was obtained from a man in his forties in good health and CMV-seronegative.

This clone was found once. The chain recombines TRBV27 with TRBJ2-5; 7 bases map to TRBD2. This CDR3 has 16 amino acids. Trimming cost V 5 bases and J 5 bases; bases outside gene matches: 14. Per the germline V gene, CDR1 is MNHEY and CDR2 is SMNVEV (reference sequence). The CDR3 coding sequence is TGTGCCAGCAGTACATCCCCGGCGGGGGTATGGGAGACCCAGTACTTC. This codes for CASSTSPAGVWETQYF.

The genes are TRBV7-8 and TRBJ1-2, with unresolved D. V lost 1 base and J 8 bases, leaving 11 bases between the germline ends. In germline, CDR1 is SGHVS, CDR2 FQNEAQ. The CDR3 consists of 13 residues. This chain's CDR3 is CASSLGIGGGYTF. The CDR3 DNA reads TGTGCCAGCAGCTTAGGTATCGGCGGGGGCTACACCTTC.

The rearrangement links TRBV7-8 to TRBJ1-5; 8 nucleotides match TRBD1. The length of the CDR3 is 14 residues. V gave up 3 bases and J gave up 5 bases; unmatched junction bases: 3. Germline CDR1 and CDR2: SGHVS and FQNEAQ. The CDR3 loop reads CASSLGQVDQPQHF. CDR3 DNA sequence: TGTGCCAGCAGCTTGGGACAGGTGGATCAGCCCCAGCATTTT.

J is TRBJ1-5 and V is TRBV19; 7 bases match TRBD1. There are 17 residues in the CDR3. J was trimmed by 4 bases and V by 1 base; bases with no gene match: 10. CDR1 is LNHDA and CDR2 is SQIVND in the germline V gene (reference sequence). The CDR3, as DNA: TGTGCCAGTAGTATAGTATCATTGAGACAGGGTAATCAGCCCCAGCATTTT. Translation gives CASSIVSLRQGNQPQHF. Full variable domain (rest looked up from reference TRBV19 and TRBJ1-5): DGGITQSPKYLFRKEGQNVTLSCEQNLNHDAMYWYRQDPGQGLRLIYYSQIVNDFQKGDIAEGYSVSREKKESFPLTVTSAQKNPTAFYLCASSIVSLRQGNQPQHFGDGTRLSIL.

The rearrangement uses TRBV19 and TRBJ2-7; 9 nucleotides align to TRBD1. The V gene's germline CDR1 is LNHDA and CDR2 SQIVND (reference sequence). This CDR3 spans 15 amino acids. V lost 5 bases and J lost 6; bases outside the gene matches: 11. Written as DNA, the CDR3 is TGTGCCAGTAGTGCTCCAGGACAGGGGCATCCCGAGCAGTACTTC. Translating gives CASSAPGQGHPEQYF.

This chain joins TRBV7-8 and TRBJ2-3; TRBD2 aligns across 8 bases. The V gene end was trimmed by 1 base and the J gene end by 9 bases; junction bases not matched to a gene: 15. The CDR3 covers 17 residues. The germline gives CDR1 SGHVS, CDR2 FQNEAQ. The CDR3 DNA follows: TGTGCCAGCAGCTTAGGGACTGGCGGGGGGAGCAGGGGAACGCAGTATTTT. Its translation is CASSLGTGGGSRGTQYF.

The chain carries TRBV25-1 and TRBJ2-2; 13 nucleotides match TRBD2. Per the germline V gene, CDR1 is MGHDK and CDR2 is SYGVNS. This CDR3 comprises 17 residues. Losses at the gene ends were 1 base for V and 5 bases for J; bases not matched to a gene: 4. CDR3 loop: CASSEWGLAGKTGELFF. In nucleotides, the CDR3 is TGTGCCAGCAGTGAATGGGGACTAGCGGGAAAGACCGGGGAGCTGTTTTTT.

For this clone: Distinct nucleotide sequences in the sample also encode this CDR3. The CDR3 DNA follows: TGCGCCAGCAGCTCAGGACTAGCGGGGGGAACAGATACGCAGTATTTT. Translation gives CASSSGLAGGTDTQYF. V gene TRBV5-1 combines with J gene TRBJ2-3; 14 bases are a match to TRBD2. This CDR3 contains 16 residues. V was clipped by 3 bases and J by 3 bases; unmatched bases: 3. CDR1 is SGHRS, CDR2 YFSETQ, per germline.

The genes are TRBV28 and TRBJ1-1; D may be TRBD1 (6 bases). Germline V lookup: CDR1 MDHEN, CDR2 SYDVKM. CDR3 length: 15 amino acids. V was trimmed by 2 bases and J by 4 bases, leaving 14 bases between them. The CDR3 reads CASSLGGRLSTEAFF. CDR3 bases: TGTGCCAGCAGTTTAGGGGGCCGGCTGTCCACTGAAGCTTTCTTT.

The chain is built from TRBV6-5 and TRBJ2-7; D is possibly TRBD2 (5 bases). The germline V gene has CDR1 MNHEY and CDR2 SVGAGI. V lost 2 bases and J lost 2, with 10 bases in between. The length of the CDR3 is 14 residues. CDR3 bases: TGTGCCAGCAGTTACCGGTCGGAGGCCTACGAGCAGTACTTC. Translation: CASSYRSEAYEQYF.

This clone showed up just once. The chain joins TRBV18 to TRBJ2-2, with D possibly TRBD1 on 6 matching bases. CDR1 and CDR2 from the germline V gene are KGHSH and LQKENI. V was shortened by 4 bases and J by 7 bases, with 13 bases between the two germline ends. This CDR3 comprises 14 residues. CDR3 amino acids: CASSQNRDNGELFF. As DNA, the CDR3 is TGTGCCAGCTCACAAAACAGGGATAACGGGGAGCTGTTTTTT.

This clone was found once. V and J are TRBV6-5 and TRBJ2-6; perhaps TRBD1 as D (6 bases). Germline CDR1 is MNHEY and CDR2 is SVGAGI. The CDR3 covers 15 residues. The V gene lost 5 bases and the J gene lost 3 bases, with 11 bases spanning the gap. CDR3 residues: CASSPQGYGANVLTF. In nucleotides, the CDR3 is TGTGCCAGCAGTCCACAGGGTTATGGGGCCAACGTCCTGACTTTC.

This chain joins TRBV6-1 and TRBJ1-6, with D hard to call. This CDR3 has 13 amino acids. The V end lost 7 bases, the J end lost 9 bases, and 13 bases lay between the germline ends. Germline values: CDR1 MNHNS, CDR2 SASEGT. The chain's CDR3 is CASIRQTGSPLHF. The CDR3 region has the DNA TGTGCCAGCATTCGGCAGACGGGTTCACCCCTCCACTTT.

The chain joins TRBV6-5 to TRBJ1-1; the D gene is possibly TRBD1 (6 bases). CDR1 is MNHEY and CDR2 is SVGAGI in the germline V gene. This CDR3 spans 12 amino acids. Trimming took 7 bases from V and 5 from J, leaving 11 bases between them. CDR3 region: CASTTRGTEAFF. DNA of the CDR3: TGTGCCAGCACCACCAGGGGAACTGAAGCTTTCTTT.

The genes are TRBV4-1 and TRBJ1-5; the D is unclear. The germline V gene encodes CDR1 MGHRA and CDR2 YSYEKL. This CDR3 is built from 14 residues. V was shortened by 1 base and J by 3 bases, with 7 bases between the two germline ends. CDR3 loop: CASSQAQFNQPQHF. The CDR3 DNA sequence: TGCGCCAGCAGCCAAGCACAGTTCAATCAGCCCCAGCATTTT.

This clone showed up just a few times. The chain combines TRBV4-3 with TRBJ2-3; 8 nucleotides agree with TRBD2. After removal of 4 bases from V and 2 bases from J, the junction contained 14 bases not matched to a gene. Germline loops: CDR1 LGHNA, CDR2 YSLEER. The CDR3 contains 18 residues. This CDR3 is CASSPKPTSGRNTDTQYF. The CDR3 DNA follows: TGCGCCAGCAGCCCAAAACCCACTAGCGGTCGTAACACAGATACGCAGTATTTT.

The V gene is TRBV28, the J gene TRBJ2-7, with TRBD2 matching over 12 bases. J lost 2 bases, V lost 4 bases, and 21 bases had no gene match. From germline, CDR1 is MDHEN and CDR2 SYDVKM. The CDR3 runs to 21 residues. In nucleotides, the CDR3 is TGTGCCAGCAGTTCTCCCGCGACTAGCGGGGGCGCATTCGGAGGCACCTACGAGCAGTACTTC. Protein product: CASSSPATSGGAFGGTYEQYF.

This clone was seen a single time. This chain joins TRBV2 and TRBJ1-2; D remains unclear. Trimming shortened V by 7 bases and J by 2 bases, and 14 bases separated the two germline ends. The CDR3 is 14 amino acids. CDR1 is SNHLY, CDR2 FYNNEI, per germline. The CDR3 DNA follows: TGTGCCAGCATCCTTTCGGGGAAAAACTATGGCTACACCTTC. Residues: CASILSGKNYGYTF.

The chain joins TRBV6-1 to TRBJ1-5, with TRBD1 identical over 7 bases. Germline CDR1 reads MNHNS; CDR2 reads SASEGT. V gave up 5 bases and J gave up 8 bases; unmatched junction bases: 6. This CDR3 comprises 13 residues. CDR3 residues: CASSRQGEEPQHF. CDR3 nucleotides: TGTGCCAGCAGTCGACAGGGAGAAGAGCCCCAGCATTTT.

The chain's CDR3 is CASSLVAGADEQYF. The DNA for the CDR3 is TGCGCCAGCAGCTTGGTGGCAGGGGCCGACGAGCAGTACTTC. The chain has TRBV5-1 and TRBJ2-7, with D perhaps matching TRBD1 (6 bases). V lost 0 bases to trimming and J lost 5 bases, with 12 bases between them. The CDR3 runs to 14 residues. CDR1 and CDR2 (germline): SGHRS, YFSETQ.

This clone came up a few times. The CDR3 bases are TGCGCCAGCAGTCGAAGACAGGGGGACTACGAGCAGTACTTC. This translates into CASSRRQGDYEQYF. The chain combines TRBV23-1 with TRBJ2-7; the match to TRBD1 covers 9 bases. Being an ORF, TRBV23-1 has a function that is uncertain. The J segment lost 3 bases and the V segment lost 4 bases, leaving 4 bases of the junction unmatched. The CDR3 has 14 amino acids.

CDR3 amino acids: CASSQAPGQGRETQYF. CDR3 nucleotides: TGTGCCAGCAGCCAGGCCCCGGGACAGGGTCGAGAGACCCAGTACTTC. The V call is TRBV14, the J call TRBJ2-5, with TRBD1 matching 9 bases. Germline V gene data show CDR1 as SGHDN and CDR2 as FVKESK. The V segment lost 3 bases and the J segment 4 bases; nucleotides outside the gene matches: 9. CDR3 length: 16 residues.

The V and J genes are TRBV29-1 and TRBJ1-1; 7 bases are a match to TRBD1. Germline CDR1 reads SQVTM; CDR2 reads ANQGSEA. The CDR3 sequence is 14 residues long. The J segment lost 3 bases and the V segment lost 8 bases, leaving 12 bases of the junction unmatched. CDR3: CSIKGGRGDTEAFF. In DNA, the CDR3 is TGCAGCATAAAAGGGGGCCGGGGCGACACTGAAGCTTTCTTT.

This chain joins TRBV7-9 and TRBJ1-5; 7 bases match TRBD1. CDR3 length: 15 amino acids. The junction had 6 bases not matched to a gene; V was cut back by 5 bases and J by 2 bases. CDR1 is SEHNR, CDR2 FQNEAQ, per germline (reference sequence). For the CDR3, the DNA is TGTGCCAGCAGCCTCCAGGGGGAGCGCAATCAGCCCCAGCATTTT. It specifies CASSLQGERNQPQHF.

V gene TRBV7-3 combines with J gene TRBJ2-2; TRBD2 might be the D (6 bases). Trimming took off 2 bases at V and 1 base at J, with 11 bases between the two ends. Germline V CDR1 and CDR2: SGHTA, FQGTGA. The CDR3 length is 16 residues. The chain's CDR3 is CASSLGRLENTGELFF. The CDR3 DNA reads TGTGCCAGCAGCTTAGGTCGACTAGAGAACACCGGGGAGCTGTTTTTT.

The chain has TRBV5-6 and TRBJ2-7; D might be TRBD1 (6 bases). Looked up from germline, CDR1 is SGHDT and CDR2 is YYEEEE. The germline V and J ends were trimmed by 4 bases and 5 bases, with 13 bases remaining between them. The CDR3 has 13 residues. CDR3 coding DNA: TGTGCCAGCAGCCTTCGACAGGCCCACGAGCAGTACTTC. Amino acids: CASSLRQAHEQYF.